The 7 T cell receptor beta chains below were found in one sample sequenced in a study of T cells in Graves' hyperthyroidism and ophthalmopathy (dated by TCRdb to between 2018 and 2021). To prepare the library, multiplex PCR was applied. The reads were generated on an Illumina HiSeq 2000. The TCR beta CDR3 regions were amplified from the RNA transcripts. A first-round RT-PCR of the TCR CDR3 used the HTBI primer set with the Qiagen OneStep RT-PCR kit. The raw public data were reprocessed by TCRdb itself: fastp quality trimming at Q25, MiXCR clonotype calling, in-frame beta chains only. Rows matching on CDR3 protein sequence are summarized as one entry with the most common DNA and genes. This sample gives about 270,000 distinct CDR3 sequences in total; about 20% of them show up just once. The biggest ten clones account for over 55% of the sample. The specimen was blood. The source of these receptors is a man under 40 with Graves' ophthalmopathy.

The table lists this clonotype with a few counts. This chain joins TRBV20-1 and TRBJ2-5; D may be TRBD1 (5 bases). The CDR3 is 13 amino acids. Germline V CDR1 and CDR2: DFQATT, SNEGSKA (reference sequence). V lost 2 bases, J lost 2 bases, and 9 bases lay in between. CDR3 residues: CSARLDSQETQYF. As DNA, the CDR3 is TGCAGTGCTAGACTAGACAGTCAAGAGACCCAGTACTTC.

This clonotype was recorded many times. This chain connects TRBV11-2 to TRBJ2-1; TRBD2 aligns across 11 bases. This CDR3 comprises 17 residues. V lost 1 base to trimming and J lost 8 bases; unmatched junction nucleotides: 10. Germline assignment: CDR1 SGHAT and CDR2 FQNNGV. CDR3 nucleotides: TGTGCCAGCAGCTTAGCTAGAACTAGCGGGAGTGTCGATGAGCAGTTCTTC. This codes for CASSLARTSGSVDEQFF.

This clonotype was picked up a small number of times. The genes are TRBV10-3 and TRBJ2-5; 11 bases are a match to TRBD1. Germline V gives CDR1 ENHRY, CDR2 SYGVKD. The CDR3 length is 15 residues. The J segment lost 7 bases and the V segment lost 3 bases, leaving 7 bases of the junction unmatched. CDR3 amino acids: CAISDRTGGEGTQYF. Written as DNA, the CDR3 is TGTGCCATCAGTGACCGGACAGGGGGCGAAGGGACCCAGTACTTC.

There are a few counts of this clonotype. One end of the junction does not line up with germline, which may come from a read error. In DNA form, the CDR3 reads TGTGCCGGCAGTTACTCGATGGGTGGGTCCCCGGGCACTGAAGCTTTCTTT. Translation gives CAGSYSMGGSPGTEAFF. V gene TRBV6-5 combines with J gene TRBJ1-1; the D is unclear. The CDR3 covers 17 residues. The germline V gene has CDR1 MNHEY and CDR2 SVGAGI.

This sequence joins TRBV6-2 or TRBV6-3 and TRBJ2-1; TRBD2 is a possible D gene (5 bases). The CDR3 spans 18 residues. Trimming cost V 7 bases and J 0 bases, with 22 bases left between them. CDR1 is MNHEY and CDR2 is SVGEGT in the germline V gene. The CDR3 DNA is TGTGCCAGCACCCGTACTGGGCGAGGGAGCCCCTCCTACAATGAGCAGTTCTTC. It yields the protein CASTRTGRGSPSYNEQFF.

The rearrangement uses TRBV5-1 and TRBJ2-3, with TRBD1 matching 7 bases. With 4 bases clipped from V and 10 bases from J, the junction kept 15 bases outside the gene matches. Germline V gene sequence: CDR1 SGHRS, CDR2 YFSETQ. The CDR3 runs 15 residues. This CDR3 is CASSPLPPGQSSQYF. DNA for the CDR3: TGCGCCAGCAGCCCGTTACCCCCGGGACAGAGCTCGCAGTATTTT.

The rearrangement uses TRBV3-1 and TRBJ1-6; the match to TRBD1 covers 8 bases. After removal of 1 base from V and 10 bases from J, the junction contained 3 bases not matched to a gene. The CDR3 runs to 14 residues. The germline gives CDR1 LGHDT, CDR2 YNNKEL (reference sequence). The CDR3 here is CASSQGTGRSPLHF. The CDR3 DNA follows: TGTGCCAGCAGCCAAGGGACAGGGAGGTCACCCCTCCACTTT.